The TCR beta chain under discussion was sequenced for a study of graft-versus-host responses after intestinal transplantation. Looking at the study overall: Uniformly, recipients were administered anti-thymocyte globulin induction with subsequent tacrolimus and steroids for two to three years.

Clones were read by immunoSEQ multiplex PCR, and TCRdb kept only the in-frame ones, dropping some. Counted here are fewer than 100,000 clones, about 82% occurring once; the ten biggest clones make up 1.4%. Findings of the study overall: Recipient marrow harbored GvH clones, some of which surfaced first in ileum or blood. Across patients carrying graft-donor T cell macrochimerism, allografts held high graft-versus-host to host-versus-graft clonal ratios. Declining HvG levels early post-transplant were linked to peak circulating GvH clone levels.

As for this clone: Its antigen is not known.

Deletions cut 2 bases from V and 0 bases from J, with 11 bases between. Germline V gives CDR1 MDHEN, CDR2 SYDVKM. This CDR3 contains 15 residues. This TCR derives from a human patient who received an intestinal transplant, so some T cells may come from the graft donor. The sample was PBMCs, taken 255 days after intestinal transplant. This chain joins TRBV28 and TRBJ2-7, with D tentatively TRBD1 (5 bases). CDR3 in amino acids: CASSLIWGSSYEQYF. The CDR3 nucleotides read TGTGCCAGCAGTTTAATCTGGGGCTCCTCCTACGAGCAGTACTTC.